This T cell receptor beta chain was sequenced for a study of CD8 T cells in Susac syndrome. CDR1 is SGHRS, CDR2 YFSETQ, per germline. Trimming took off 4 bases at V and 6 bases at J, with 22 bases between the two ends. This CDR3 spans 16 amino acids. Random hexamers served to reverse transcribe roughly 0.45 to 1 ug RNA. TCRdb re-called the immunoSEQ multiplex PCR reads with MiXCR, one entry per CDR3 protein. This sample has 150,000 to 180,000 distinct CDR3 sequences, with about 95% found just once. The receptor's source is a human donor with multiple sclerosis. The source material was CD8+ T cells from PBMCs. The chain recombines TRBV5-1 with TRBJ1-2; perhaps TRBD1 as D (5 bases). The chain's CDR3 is CASSHTAEGITNGYTF. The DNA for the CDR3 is TGCGCCAGCAGCCACACCGCCGAGGGGATCACAAATGGCTACACCTTC.